These 21 T cell receptor beta chains came from one sample sequenced in a study of control samples from healthy donors and cancer patients (dated by TCRdb to the early 2020s). Library prep was done by the immunoSEQ multiplex PCR assay. TCRdb mirrors the immuneACCESS table, restricted to in-frame sequences. Some clones are absent from its copies; in checked studies, under half trace to an unresolved V gene, and the reason for the others is unknown. This sample comprises just over 150,000 clones, approximately 94% of them detected only once. The top ten clones comprise over 6.5% of the sample. The sequenced material came from blood. These receptors were taken from a woman aged 40-49 years in good health.

V and J are TRBV20-1 and TRBJ2-5; a possible D gene is TRBD2 (6 bases). In germline, CDR1 is DFQATT, CDR2 SNEGSKA (reference sequence). The CDR3 consists of 12 residues. The V end was cut by 3 bases, the J end by 3 bases, with 8 bases between. The CDR3 spells CSASAGKETQYF. In DNA form, the CDR3 reads TGCAGTGCTAGTGCGGGAAAAGAGACCCAGTACTTC.

This chain uses TRBV7-8 with TRBJ1-5; perhaps TRBD1 as D (6 bases). V dropped 0 bases and J dropped 5 bases, with 8 bases sitting between them. CDR3 size: 14 residues. Germline V gene lookup returns CDR1 SGHVS and CDR2 FQNEAQ. The CDR3 bases are TGTGCCAGCAGCTTAGCGAACAGGGATCAGCCCCAGCATTTT. This encodes CASSLANRDQPQHF.

The rearrangement uses TRBV7-9 and TRBJ1-1; perhaps TRBD1 as D (5 bases). Germline loops: CDR1 SEHNR, CDR2 FQNEAQ (reference sequence). This CDR3 is built from 13 residues. V shed 5 bases and J shed 4 bases, with 11 bases lying between them. The CDR3 protein is CASSAQGTTEAFF. DNA of the CDR3: TGTGCCAGCAGCGCCCAGGGTACCACTGAAGCTTTCTTT. Combining the CDR3 with reference TRBV7-9 and TRBJ1-1 gives the whole variable domain DTGVSQNPRHKITKRGQNVTFRCDPISEHNRLYWYRQTLGQGPEFLTYFQNEAQLEKSRLLSDRFSAERPKGSFSTLEIQRTEQGDSAMYLCASSAQGTTEAFFGQGTRLTVV.

This sequence joins TRBV6-6 and TRBJ1-3; unclear D gene. Trimming pared 7 bases from V and 4 bases from J, leaving 17 bases between. The CDR3 runs 15 residues. Germline CDR1 reads MNHNY; CDR2 reads SVGAGI (reference sequence). In DNA, the CDR3 is TGTGCCAGCACCGGACCTCCAATGGGGGGAAACACCATATATTTT. Amino acid sequence: CASTGPPMGGNTIYF.

This clone was seen just once. The rearrangement links TRBV29-1 to TRBJ1-1; D possibly corresponds to TRBD1 (5 bases). CDR3 length equals 13 residues. The germline V gene encodes CDR1 SQVTM and CDR2 ANQGSEA. V was pared by 4 bases and J by 5 bases, with 14 bases between. The CDR3 sequence: CSVVLGEGTEAFF. The CDR3 nucleotides read TGCAGCGTTGTTTTGGGTGAGGGGACTGAAGCTTTCTTT.

The chain is built from TRBV7-2 and TRBJ1-4, with D perhaps matching TRBD1 (5 bases). This CDR3 has 15 amino acids. V lost 4 bases and J lost 1, with 10 bases in between. Germline V gives CDR1 SGHTA, CDR2 FQGNSA. In nucleotides, the CDR3 is TGTGCCAGCAGCTCCGACAGCCTAACTAATGAAAAACTGTTTTTT. Translating it yields CASSSDSLTNEKLFF.

The rearrangement links TRBV6-5 to TRBJ1-1; TRBD1 matches 7 bases. Germline V gene sequence: CDR1 MNHEY, CDR2 SVGAGI. This CDR3 contains 15 residues. The V and J ends lost 5 bases and 3 bases, in that order; junction bases with no gene match: 9. CDR3 loop: CASSQRTGDYTEAFF. CDR3 DNA: TGTGCCAGCAGTCAAAGGACAGGAGATTACACTGAAGCTTTCTTT.

The genes are TRBV7-2 and TRBJ2-7, with 12 nucleotides matching TRBD2. V lost 5 bases, J lost 4 bases, and 9 bases stayed unmatched. The CDR3 has 16 residues. Germline assignment: CDR1 SGHTA and CDR2 FQGNSA. In nucleotides, the CDR3 is TGTGCCAGCAGCCCTGCGAACCTAGCGGGAGGGTACGAGCAGTACTTC. Amino acid sequence: CASSPANLAGGYEQYF.

The chain is built from TRBV5-1 and TRBJ1-1; possible D gene TRBD1, 6 bases. With 4 bases removed from V and 8 bases from J, the gap between germline ends came to 15 bases. The CDR3 contains 13 residues. CDR1 SGHRS and CDR2 YFSETQ come from the germline V gene. CDR3 DNA sequence: TGCGCCAGCAGCCGAATACAGGGTACCGAAGCTTTCTTT. Its translation is CASSRIQGTEAFF. Complete variable domain (other parts from reference TRBV5-1 and TRBJ1-1): KAGVTQTPRYLIKTRGQQVTLSCSPISGHRSVSWYQQTPGQGLQFLFEYFSETQRNKGNFPGRFSGRQFSNSRSEMNVSTLELGDSALYLCASSRIQGTEAFFGQGTRLTVV.

This clone appeared a single time. V and J are TRBV9 and TRBJ1-4; 7 bases line up with TRBD1. The CDR3 is 15 residues long. The V segment lost 3 bases and the J segment 1 base; nucleotides outside the gene matches: 3. Germline lookup yields CDR1 SGDLS and CDR2 YYNGEE. CDR3 in DNA: TGTGCCAGCAGCGCCCGACAGGGAACTAATGAAAAACTGTTTTTT. Translating gives CASSARQGTNEKLFF.

Here the CDR3 DNA reads TGTGCCAGCAGTTACTCAGGGTCGTGGCAGCCCCAGCATTTT. Translated, it gives CASSYSGSWQPQHF. The chain joins TRBV6-2 or TRBV6-3 to TRBJ1-5; D not resolved. CDR3 length: 14 amino acids. V was cut by 0 bases and J by 7 bases, with 10 bases left in between. The germline gives CDR1 MNHEY, CDR2 SVGEGT.

The V gene is TRBV2, the J gene TRBJ2-3, with no clear D. The germline V gene encodes CDR1 SNHLY and CDR2 FYNNEI. The CDR3 is made up of 11 amino acids. Trimming shortened V by 6 bases and J by 5 bases, and 6 bases separated the two germline ends. CDR3 DNA sequence: TGTGCCAGCAGGGGCCTAGATACGCAGTATTTT. It is translated as CASRGLDTQYF.

The chain employs TRBV19 and TRBJ1-2; no reliable D call. This CDR3 has 12 residues. CDR1 and CDR2 from the germline V gene are LNHDA and SQIVND (reference sequence). Deletions cut 0 bases from V and 7 bases from J, with 6 bases between. In DNA, the CDR3 is TGTGCCAGTAGTATAGATAGGGTTGGCTACACCTTC. Residues: CASSIDRVGYTF. The full variable domain, rest sourced from reference TRBV19 and TRBJ1-2, is DGGITQSPKYLFRKEGQNVTLSCEQNLNHDAMYWYRQDPGQGLRLIYYSQIVNDFQKGDIAEGYSVSREKKESFPLTVTSAQKNPTAFYLCASSIDRVGYTFGSGTRLTVV.

The chain has TRBV2 and TRBJ1-4, with a possible D match to TRBD1 (6 bases). The CDR3 has 14 residues. Trimming cost V 7 bases and J 4 bases, with 13 bases left between them. Germline V lookup: CDR1 SNHLY, CDR2 FYNNEI. The CDR3 DNA is TGTGCCAGCAAGAAAGACAGGATTAATGAAAAACTGTTTTTT. Residues: CASKKDRINEKLFF.

This clone came up once. The chain uses TRBV11-2 and TRBJ2-7; D not resolved. CDR3 size: 14 residues. V lost 1 base and J 3 bases, leaving 10 bases between the germline ends. The germline CDR1 and CDR2 sequences are SGHAT and FQNNGV. The CDR3 DNA reads as TGTGCCAGCAGCTTAGGTGCAGGAGTCTACGAGCAGTACTTC. It translates to CASSLGAGVYEQYF.

The chain employs TRBV11-3 and TRBJ2-3; D unclear. Germline V CDR1 and CDR2: SGHNT, YENEEA. The CDR3 contains 14 residues. The V gene lost 1 base and the J gene lost 4 bases, with 9 bases spanning the gap. The DNA for the CDR3 is TGTGCCAGCAGCTTAGGAGCTGTTGCAGATACGCAGTATTTT. Protein sequence: CASSLGAVADTQYF.

This rearrangement joins TRBV12-5 to TRBJ1-5, with TRBD1 matching 7 bases. The V gene's germline CDR1 is LGHNT and CDR2 FRNRAP. This CDR3 is 16 amino acids long. After removal of 0 bases from V and 1 base from J, the junction contained 3 bases not matched to a gene. The CDR3 bases are TGTGCTAGTGGTTTGGTACAGGGGCCAAGCAATCAGCCCCAGCATTTT. Amino acid sequence: CASGLVQGPSNQPQHF. The full variable domain, in which reference TRBV12-5 and TRBJ1-5 provide the parts outside the CDR3, is DARVTQTPRHKVTEMGQEVTMRCQPILGHNTVFWYRQTMMQGLELLAYFRNRAPLDDSGMPKDRFSAEMPDATLATLKIQPSEPRDSAVYFCASGLVQGPSNQPQHFGDGTRLSIL.

The gene calls are TRBV19 and TRBJ1-2, with unresolved D. The CDR3 has 18 amino acids. CDR1 and CDR2 (germline): LNHDA, SQIVND (reference sequence). Trimming removed 0 bases from V and 5 bases from J, with 22 bases in between. The CDR3 nucleotides are TGTGCCAGTAGTATAGATCACCGCGGACTCCGCAAAAGGTATGGCTACACCTTC. Translating it yields CASSIDHRGLRKRYGYTF.

The chain uses TRBV7-6 and TRBJ1-3; D remains ambiguous. Germline V gives CDR1 SGHVS, CDR2 FNYEAQ. The CDR3 is 17 amino acids. V lost 2 bases and J 1 base, leaving 15 bases between the germline ends. The CDR3 sequence: CASSLLGQPTSGNTIYF. CDR3 DNA: TGTGCCAGCAGCTTACTCGGGCAGCCGACTTCTGGAAACACCATATATTTT.

This clone occurred once. CDR3 sequence reads: CASSEIVPKGGDEAFF. The CDR3 DNA sequence: TGTGCCAGCAGTGAGATTGTACCGAAAGGGGGAGATGAAGCTTTCTTT. The chain is built from TRBV6-1 and TRBJ1-1, with a weak D call TRBD1 (6 bases). This CDR3 comprises 16 residues. The ends were cut back, 3 bases at V and 7 bases at J, with 21 bases in the middle. Per germline, CDR1 MNHNS and CDR2 SASEGT.

The chain links TRBV18 to TRBJ2-2; unclear D gene. The CDR3 runs 14 residues. Germline V gene sequence: CDR1 KGHSH, CDR2 LQKENI. With 2 bases removed from V and 6 bases from J, the gap between germline ends came to 10 bases. DNA for the CDR3: TGTGCCAGCTCACCAGTCGTAAGCCCCGGGGAGCTGTTTTTT. Translated, it gives CASSPVVSPGELFF.